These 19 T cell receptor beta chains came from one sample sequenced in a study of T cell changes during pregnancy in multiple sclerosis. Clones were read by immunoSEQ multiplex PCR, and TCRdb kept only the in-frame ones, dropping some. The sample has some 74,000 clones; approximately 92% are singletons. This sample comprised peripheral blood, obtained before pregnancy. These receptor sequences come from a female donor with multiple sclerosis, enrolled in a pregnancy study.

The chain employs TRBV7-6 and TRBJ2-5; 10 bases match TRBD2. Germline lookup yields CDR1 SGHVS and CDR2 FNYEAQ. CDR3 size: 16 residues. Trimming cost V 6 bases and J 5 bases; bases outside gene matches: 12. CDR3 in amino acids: CASSRESGRAGETQYF. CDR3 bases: TGTGCCAGCAGTCGCGAGAGCGGGAGGGCCGGTGAGACCCAGTACTTC.

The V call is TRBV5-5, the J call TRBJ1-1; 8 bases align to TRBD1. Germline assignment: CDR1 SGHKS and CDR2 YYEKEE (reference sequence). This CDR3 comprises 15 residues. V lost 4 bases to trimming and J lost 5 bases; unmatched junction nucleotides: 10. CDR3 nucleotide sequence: TGTGCCAGCAGCGGACTGACAGGGGCAGAGACTGAAGCTTTCTTT. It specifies CASSGLTGAETEAFF. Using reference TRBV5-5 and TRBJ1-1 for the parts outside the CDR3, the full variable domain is DAGVTQSPTHLIKTRGQQVTLRCSPISGHKSVSWYQQVLGQGPQFIFQYYEKEERGRGNFPDRFSARQFPNYSSELNVNALLLGDSALYLCASSGLTGAETEAFFGQGTRLTVV.

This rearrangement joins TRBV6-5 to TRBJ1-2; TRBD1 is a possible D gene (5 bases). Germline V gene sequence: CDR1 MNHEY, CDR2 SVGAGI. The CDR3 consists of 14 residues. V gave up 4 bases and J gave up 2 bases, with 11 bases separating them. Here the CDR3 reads CASSSLAGNYGYTF. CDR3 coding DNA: TGTGCCAGCAGTTCCCTGGCAGGGAACTATGGCTACACCTTC.

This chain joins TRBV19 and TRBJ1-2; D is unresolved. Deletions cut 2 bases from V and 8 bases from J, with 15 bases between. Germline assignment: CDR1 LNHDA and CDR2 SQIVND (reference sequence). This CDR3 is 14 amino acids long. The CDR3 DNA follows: TGTGCCAGTAGTATAAGAGAGGGCACAAGGGGCTACACCTTC. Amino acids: CASSIREGTRGYTF.

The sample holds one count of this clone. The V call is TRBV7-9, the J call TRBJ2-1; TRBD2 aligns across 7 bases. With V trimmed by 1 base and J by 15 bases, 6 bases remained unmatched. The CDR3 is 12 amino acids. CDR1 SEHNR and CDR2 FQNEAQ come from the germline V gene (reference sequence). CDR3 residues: CASSLELAGSFF. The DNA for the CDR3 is TGTGCCAGCAGCTTAGAGTTAGCGGGTTCGTTCTTC.

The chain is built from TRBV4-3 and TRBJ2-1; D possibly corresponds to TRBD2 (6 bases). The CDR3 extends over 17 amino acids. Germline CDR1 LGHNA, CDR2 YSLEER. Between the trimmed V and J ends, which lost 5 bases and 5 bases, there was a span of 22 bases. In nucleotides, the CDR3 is TGCGCCAGCAGCGCCTCAACGGTGCTAGCGTACCACAATGAGCAGTTCTTC. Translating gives CASSASTVLAYHNEQFF.

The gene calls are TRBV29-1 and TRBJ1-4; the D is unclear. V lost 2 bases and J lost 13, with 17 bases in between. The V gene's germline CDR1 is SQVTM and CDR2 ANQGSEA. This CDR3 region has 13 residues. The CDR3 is CSVEMRVEGRLFF. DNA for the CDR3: TGCAGCGTTGAAATGCGGGTGGAAGGGAGACTGTTTTTT.

CDR3 residues: CASSERLGSAAEQFF. The CDR3 region has the DNA TGTGCCAGCAGTGAAAGGCTAGGCTCGGCGGCTGAGCAGTTCTTC. The chain uses TRBV6-4 and TRBJ2-1; D uncertain. Trimming cost V 3 bases and J 9 bases, with 18 bases left between them. Per germline, CDR1 MRHNA and CDR2 SNTAGT. CDR3 size: 15 residues.

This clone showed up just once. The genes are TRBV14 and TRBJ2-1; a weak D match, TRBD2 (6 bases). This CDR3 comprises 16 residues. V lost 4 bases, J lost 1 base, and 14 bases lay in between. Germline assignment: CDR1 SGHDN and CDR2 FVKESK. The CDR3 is CASSPEWAGSYNEQFF. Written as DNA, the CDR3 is TGTGCCAGCAGCCCAGAGTGGGCGGGGTCCTACAATGAGCAGTTCTTC.

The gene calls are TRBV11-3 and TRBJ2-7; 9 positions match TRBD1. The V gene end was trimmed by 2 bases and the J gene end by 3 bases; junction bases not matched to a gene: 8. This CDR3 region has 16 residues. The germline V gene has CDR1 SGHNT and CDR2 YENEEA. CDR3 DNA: TGTGCCAGCAGCTTAAGACCGGGACAGGGTGGCTACGAGCAGTACTTC. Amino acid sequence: CASSLRPGQGGYEQYF. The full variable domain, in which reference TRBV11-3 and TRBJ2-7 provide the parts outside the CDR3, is EAGVVQSPRYKIIEKKQPVAFWCNPISGHNTLYWYLQNLGQGPELLIRYENEEAVDDSQLPKDRFSAERLKGVDSTLKIQPAELGDSAVYLCASSLRPGQGGYEQYFGPGTRLTVT.

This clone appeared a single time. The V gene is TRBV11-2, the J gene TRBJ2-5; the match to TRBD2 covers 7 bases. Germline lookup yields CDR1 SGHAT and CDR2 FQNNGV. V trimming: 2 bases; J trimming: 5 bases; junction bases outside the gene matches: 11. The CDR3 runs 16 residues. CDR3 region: CASSLSAAGVGETQYF. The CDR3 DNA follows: TGTGCCAGCAGCTTAAGCGCGGCGGGAGTTGGGGAGACCCAGTACTTC. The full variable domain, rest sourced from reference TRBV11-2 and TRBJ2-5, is EAGVAQSPRYKIIEKRQSVAFWCNPISGHATLYWYQQILGQGPKLLIQFQNNGVVDDSQLPKDRFSAERLKGVDSTLKIQPAKLEDSAVYLCASSLSAAGVGETQYFGPGTRLLVL.

For the CDR3, the DNA is TGTGCCAGTAGTATAGTGGGGGGGCCGGGCAATCAGCCCCAGCATTTT. Protein: CASSIVGGPGNQPQHF. V gene TRBV19 combines with J gene TRBJ1-5; tentative D call: TRBD1 (6 bases). Germline CDR1 and CDR2: LNHDA and SQIVND (reference sequence). The CDR3 length is 16 residues. V gave up 1 base and J gave up 2 bases, with 12 bases separating them.

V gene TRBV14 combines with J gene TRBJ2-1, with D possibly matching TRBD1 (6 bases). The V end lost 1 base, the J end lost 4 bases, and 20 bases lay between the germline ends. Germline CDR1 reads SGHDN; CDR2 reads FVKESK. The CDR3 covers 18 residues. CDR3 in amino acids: CASSQAGAGQRGYNEQFF. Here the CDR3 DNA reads TGTGCCAGCAGCCAAGCTGGGGCAGGCCAAAGGGGGTACAATGAGCAGTTCTTC.

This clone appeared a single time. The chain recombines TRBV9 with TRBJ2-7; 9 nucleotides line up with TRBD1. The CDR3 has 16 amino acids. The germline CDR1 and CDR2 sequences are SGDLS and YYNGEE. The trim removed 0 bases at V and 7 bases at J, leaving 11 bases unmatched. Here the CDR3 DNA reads TGTGCCAGCAGCGTAGGGCCGGGGACAGGGATCGCTGAGCAGTACTTC. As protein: CASSVGPGTGIAEQYF.

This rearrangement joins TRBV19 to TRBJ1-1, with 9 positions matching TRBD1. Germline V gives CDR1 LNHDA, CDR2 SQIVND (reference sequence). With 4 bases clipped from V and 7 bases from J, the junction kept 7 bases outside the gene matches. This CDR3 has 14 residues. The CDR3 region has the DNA TGTGCCAGTAGTACACAGGGGGCAACGGGTGAAGCTTTCTTT. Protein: CASSTQGATGEAFF. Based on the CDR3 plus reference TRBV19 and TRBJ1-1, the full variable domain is DGGITQSPKYLFRKEGQNVTLSCEQNLNHDAMYWYRQDPGQGLRLIYYSQIVNDFQKGDIAEGYSVSREKKESFPLTVTSAQKNPTAFYLCASSTQGATGEAFFGQGTRLTVV.

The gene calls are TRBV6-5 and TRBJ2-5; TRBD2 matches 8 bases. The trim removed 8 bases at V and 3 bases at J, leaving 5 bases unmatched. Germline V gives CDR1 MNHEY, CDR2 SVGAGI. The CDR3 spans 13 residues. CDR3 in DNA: TGTGCCAGCGGTGAGCGGGGGAAAGAGACCCAGTACTTC. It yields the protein CASGERGKETQYF.

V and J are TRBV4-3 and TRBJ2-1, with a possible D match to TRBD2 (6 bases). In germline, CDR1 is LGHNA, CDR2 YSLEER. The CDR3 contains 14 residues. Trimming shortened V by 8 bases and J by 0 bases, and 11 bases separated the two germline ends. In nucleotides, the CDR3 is TGCGCCAGCGGCGCGGGGCTCTCCTACAATGAGCAGTTCTTC. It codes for CASGAGLSYNEQFF.

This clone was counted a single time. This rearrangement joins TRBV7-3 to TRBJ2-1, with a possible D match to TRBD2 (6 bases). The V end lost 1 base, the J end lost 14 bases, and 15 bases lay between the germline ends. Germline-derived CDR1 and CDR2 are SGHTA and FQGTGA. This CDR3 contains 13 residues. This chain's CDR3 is CASSLRPREVEFF. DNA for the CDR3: TGTGCCAGCAGCTTAAGACCCAGGGAGGTTGAGTTCTTC.

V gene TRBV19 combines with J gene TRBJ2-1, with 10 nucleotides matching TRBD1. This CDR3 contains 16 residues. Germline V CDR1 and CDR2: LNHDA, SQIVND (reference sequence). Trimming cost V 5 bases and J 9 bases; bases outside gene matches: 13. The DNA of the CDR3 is TGTGCCAGTAGTCTTACCGGGACAGGGGTATTAAGTGAGCAGTTCTTC. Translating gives CASSLTGTGVLSEQFF.